A single sample is the source of the 2 T cell receptor beta chains below, sequenced in a study of T cells in Graves' hyperthyroidism and ophthalmopathy. The source material, RNA transcripts, was used to amplify TCR beta CDR3 regions. During a first-round RT-PCR of the TCR CDR3, the HTBI primer set was used. Each CDR3 protein gets one entry after TCRdb re-called the multiplex PCR reads with MiXCR. The data hold about 360,000 distinct CDR3 sequences, with over 10% observed a single time. Sequencing was carried out using blood. These receptors were obtained from a woman aged 18-29 years with Graves' hyperthyroidism.

This clonotype was seen many times. This chain connects TRBV28 to TRBJ2-7, with 9 bases aligning to TRBD1. Germline CDR1 is MDHEN and CDR2 is SYDVKM. The trim removed 6 bases at V and 7 bases at J, leaving 10 bases unmatched. This CDR3 region has 14 residues. The DNA for the CDR3 is TGTGCCAGCAGCACCGGACAGGGGCGGGATGAGCAGTACTTC. Translating gives CASSTGQGRDEQYF.

This clonotype came up many times. V usage is TRBV2 and J usage is TRBJ2-6, with unresolved D. V was clipped by 6 bases and J by 1 base, with 10 bases between them. CDR3 length: 15 amino acids. CDR1 and CDR2 (germline): SNHLY, FYNNEI. The CDR3 loop reads CASRTESSGANVLTF. The CDR3 DNA reads as TGTGCCAGCAGGACGGAAAGTTCTGGGGCCAACGTCCTGACTTTC.